The 26 T cell receptor beta chains below were found in one sample sequenced in a study of T cell responses to AZD1222 COVID-19 vaccine. Generated by immunoSEQ multiplex PCR, the TCRdb table keeps only in-frame clones and is missing some. Of 200,000 or so clones in the sample, about 90% were seen once. The specimen comprised peripheral blood, sampled on day 0 of AZD1222 vaccination. Receptors were obtained from an adult in good health.

The chain combines TRBV5-1 with TRBJ1-4; D is undetermined. Germline CDR1 SGHRS, CDR2 YFSETQ. The CDR3 is made up of 15 amino acids. The germline V and J ends were trimmed by 4 bases and 3 bases, with 13 bases remaining between them. DNA of the CDR3: TGCGCCAGCAGCGCGGGAGGGCGGGCTAATGAAAAACTGTTTTTT. Translating it yields CASSAGGRANEKLFF.

This chain joins TRBV19 and TRBJ1-2; D might be TRBD1 (5 bases). Germline values: CDR1 LNHDA, CDR2 SQIVND (reference sequence). V lost 4 bases, J lost 4 bases, and 16 bases lay in between. This CDR3 has 15 residues. CDR3 residues: CASSSPAGRAYGYTF. In DNA, the CDR3 is TGTGCCAGTAGTAGCCCCGCGGGGCGCGCCTATGGCTACACCTTC.

The V gene is TRBV28, the J gene TRBJ1-1; D gene unclear. V gave up 2 bases and J gave up 5 bases, with 15 bases separating them. The CDR3 has 15 amino acids. The germline V gene has CDR1 MDHEN and CDR2 SYDVKM. CDR3 sequence reads: CASSLNPRGGTEAFF. The DNA of the CDR3 is TGTGCCAGCAGTTTAAATCCCAGAGGAGGGACTGAAGCTTTCTTT.

The V gene is TRBV7-7, the J gene TRBJ2-2; D may be TRBD1 (6 bases). The germline gives CDR1 SSHAT, CDR2 FNYEAQ (reference sequence). Trimming pared 5 bases from V and 1 base from J, leaving 8 bases between. The CDR3 has 14 amino acids. The CDR3 sequence is CASSPTGNTGELFF. The CDR3 coding sequence is TGTGCCAGCAGCCCGACAGGGAACACCGGGGAGCTGTTTTTT.

V usage is TRBV5-5 and J usage is TRBJ2-2; 8 positions match TRBD2. The V gene's germline CDR1 is SGHKS and CDR2 YYEKEE (reference sequence). J was trimmed by 1 base and V by 0 bases; bases with no gene match: 8. This CDR3 contains 18 residues. The CDR3 region has the DNA TGTGCCAGCAGCTTGGATTTTTGGGCGGGAGGGAACACCGGGGAGCTGTTTTTT. It specifies CASSLDFWAGGNTGELFF. The variable domain in full, with the rest retrieved from reference TRBV5-5 and TRBJ2-2, is DAGVTQSPTHLIKTRGQQVTLRCSPISGHKSVSWYQQVLGQGPQFIFQYYEKEERGRGNFPDRFSARQFPNYSSELNVNALLLGDSALYLCASSLDFWAGGNTGELFFGEGSRLTVL.

V is TRBV28 and J is TRBJ1-5; maybe TRBD1 (5 bases). The CDR3 contains 15 residues. V was cut by 6 bases and J by 0 bases, with 12 bases left in between. Germline lookup yields CDR1 MDHEN and CDR2 SYDVKM. CDR3 coding DNA: TGTGCCAGCAGACAAGGGGCGTTTAGCAATCAGCCCCAGCATTTT. Translating gives CASRQGAFSNQPQHF.

The rearrangement links TRBV4-1 to TRBJ2-3; D might be TRBD1 or TRBD2, each matching 5 bases. Germline V CDR1 and CDR2: MGHRA, YSYEKL. The CDR3 contains 15 residues. V lost 4 bases and J lost 1, with 12 bases in between. CDR3 nucleotides: TGCGCCAGCAGCCCCACGGGGCAGCGCACAGATACGCAGTATTTT. It yields the protein CASSPTGQRTDTQYF.

This chain links TRBV12-3 or TRBV12-4 with TRBJ2-1; D remains ambiguous. The CDR3 length is 11 residues. V was cut by 11 bases and J by 4 bases, with 9 bases left in between. CDR3 DNA sequence: TGTGCCTCTCTAGAGTACAATGAGCAGTTCTTC. It is translated as CASLEYNEQFF.

The V and J genes are TRBV3-1 (or the pseudogene TRBV3-2) and TRBJ2-5; 10 positions match TRBD1. The CDR3 is 17 amino acids. With 0 bases clipped from V and 5 bases from J, the junction kept 9 bases outside the gene matches. Germline assignment: CDR1 LGHDT and CDR2 YNNKEL (reference sequence). In DNA form, the CDR3 reads TGTGCCAGCAGCCAAGATTATGTGACAGGGGGCACGGAGACCCAGTACTTC. Encoded protein: CASSQDYVTGGTETQYF.

Only one count was recorded for this clone. V is TRBV3-1 (or the pseudogene TRBV3-2) and J is TRBJ1-5; possibly TRBD1 for D (5 bases). This CDR3 contains 12 residues. Trimming shortened V by 5 bases and J by 12 bases, and 14 bases separated the two germline ends. Germline values: CDR1 LGHDT, CDR2 YNNKEL (reference sequence). This CDR3 reads CASSDTGLNQHF. Written as DNA, the CDR3 is TGTGCCAGCAGCGATACAGGTCTCAACCAGCATTTT.

The V and J genes are TRBV6-5 and TRBJ1-5; D unclear. The CDR3 covers 14 residues. Trimming removed 0 bases at V and 5 bases at J, with 8 bases between. The germline V gene encodes CDR1 MNHEY and CDR2 SVGAGI. CDR3 residues: CASSYSSVHQPQHF. The CDR3 coding sequence is TGTGCCAGCAGTTACTCATCGGTTCATCAGCCCCAGCATTTT.

This clone was recorded only once. CDR3 region: CASSWTSFSYEQYF. The DNA for the CDR3 is TGTGCCAGCAGTTGGACCTCATTCTCCTACGAGCAGTACTTC. This chain links TRBV27 with TRBJ2-7; D remains unclear. Trimming removed 4 bases at V and 0 bases at J, with 10 bases between. The CDR3 covers 14 residues. Germline loops: CDR1 MNHEY, CDR2 SMNVEV (reference sequence).

The chain uses TRBV7-9 and TRBJ1-5; D is undetermined. CDR3 length equals 15 residues. Trimming cost V 5 bases and J 3 bases, with 14 bases left between them. Germline V CDR1 and CDR2: SEHNR, FQNEAQ (reference sequence). CDR3: CASSPIGATNQPQHF. Written as DNA, the CDR3 is TGTGCCAGCAGCCCGATCGGCGCCACCAATCAGCCCCAGCATTTT.

The chain recombines TRBV11-2 with TRBJ2-3; 9 bases fit TRBD2. This CDR3 has 14 amino acids. J gave up 4 bases and V 6 bases, and 5 bases lay outside the gene matches. CDR1 and CDR2 from the germline V gene are SGHAT and FQNNGV. CDR3 in amino acids: CASRTRTSADTQYF. The CDR3, as DNA: TGTGCCAGCAGGACCCGGACTAGCGCAGATACGCAGTATTTT.

Regarding this clone: This same CDR3 is encoded by further DNA sequences in the sample. CDR3 coding DNA: TGTGCCAGCAGCCAAGGCGAGAACACTGAAGCTTTCTTT. Its protein product is CASSQGENTEAFF. V usage is TRBV4-2 and J usage is TRBJ1-1; the D is unclear. Trimming cost V 1 base and J 1 base, with 4 bases left between them. The CDR3 loop spans 13 amino acids. Looked up from germline, CDR1 is LGHNA and CDR2 is YNFKEQ.

The chain combines TRBV11-2 with TRBJ1-4, with TRBD1 matching over 7 bases. CDR3 size: 15 residues. CDR1 and CDR2 from the germline V gene are SGHAT and FQNNGV. After removal of 5 bases from V and 4 bases from J, the junction contained 7 bases not matched to a gene. CDR3 nucleotide sequence: TGTGCCAGCAGCCAAGAACAGGGGTATAATGAAAAACTGTTTTTT. Translation gives CASSQEQGYNEKLFF.

The chain carries TRBV5-1 and TRBJ2-3; the D is unclear. The CDR3 spans 12 residues. V lost 2 bases to trimming and J lost 2 bases, with 3 bases between them. Germline lookup yields CDR1 SGHRS and CDR2 YFSETQ. The CDR3 here is CASSLTTDTQYF. Written as DNA, the CDR3 is TGCGCCAGCAGCTTAACCACAGATACGCAGTATTTT.

This clone was detected only a few times. This chain uses TRBV9 with TRBJ1-1, with 7 bases matching TRBD1. Germline V lookup: CDR1 SGDLS, CDR2 YYNGEE. V was pared by 3 bases and J by 0 bases, with 5 bases of the junction left unmatched. This CDR3 is 15 amino acids long. CDR3 protein: CASSEYGTVNTEAFF. CDR3 DNA: TGTGCCAGCAGCGAATACGGGACAGTGAACACTGAAGCTTTCTTT.

The chain joins TRBV5-5 to TRBJ1-2; 7 bases are shared with TRBD1. J gave up 8 bases and V 4 bases, and 8 bases lay outside the gene matches. The CDR3 is 13 residues long. Germline CDR1 SGHKS, CDR2 YYEKEE (reference sequence). CDR3 bases: TGTGCCAGCAGCCTTACAGGGGATAGGGGCTACACCTTC. Protein: CASSLTGDRGYTF.

The sample holds a few counts of this clone. The chain's CDR3 is CASSTPGQGIYEQYF. The DNA for the CDR3 is TGTGCCAGCAGTACACCGGGACAGGGAATCTACGAGCAGTACTTC. The V gene is TRBV5-6, the J gene TRBJ2-7; 9 nucleotides agree with TRBD1. V lost 5 bases to trimming and J lost 3 bases; unmatched junction nucleotides: 9. The CDR3 totals 15 residues. Germline assignment: CDR1 SGHDT and CDR2 YYEEEE.

V is TRBV2 and J is TRBJ1-2, with 8 bases aligning to TRBD1. This CDR3 spans 15 amino acids. Looked up from germline, CDR1 is SNHLY and CDR2 is FYNNEI. Unmatched junction bases numbered 10, after V lost 4 bases and J lost 6 bases. CDR3 loop: CASSGGTGPGDGYTF. The DNA of the CDR3 is TGTGCCAGCAGTGGGGGGACAGGACCTGGGGATGGCTACACCTTC.

V is TRBV14 and J is TRBJ1-1; no clear D. The CDR3 covers 12 residues. V lost 4 bases and J lost 9, with 12 bases in between. Germline-derived CDR1 and CDR2 are SGHDN and FVKESK. This chain's CDR3 is CASSPYSGKAFF. The CDR3 nucleotides are TGTGCCAGCAGCCCTTACTCTGGGAAAGCTTTCTTT.

This chain links TRBV4-1 with TRBJ1-5; TRBD1 agrees at 9 bases. This CDR3 has 17 amino acids. Losses at the gene ends were 3 bases for V and 2 bases for J; bases not matched to a gene: 8. Germline assignment: CDR1 MGHRA and CDR2 YSYEKL. CDR3 protein: CASSQMGQGGGNQPQHF. The CDR3 coding sequence is TGCGCCAGCAGCCAGATGGGACAGGGTGGGGGCAATCAGCCCCAGCATTTT.

The rearrangement joins TRBV2 to TRBJ1-6; D perhaps matches TRBD1 (5 bases). CDR3 length: 17 residues. Germline-derived CDR1 and CDR2 are SNHLY and FYNNEI. With 8 bases removed from V and 5 bases from J, the gap between germline ends came to 22 bases. The CDR3 DNA sequence: TGTGCCAGCCGGTCCGGAGCCTTGGGGGTCGATAATTCACCCCTCCACTTT. This encodes CASRSGALGVDNSPLHF.

The chain combines TRBV30 with TRBJ1-3; possibly TRBD1 for D (5 bases). In germline, CDR1 is GTSNPN, CDR2 SVGIG (reference sequence). CDR3 length: 12 residues. The V end lost 4 bases, the J end lost 14 bases, and 18 bases lay between the germline ends. The chain's CDR3 is CAWNLAAGTVYF. CDR3 bases: TGTGCCTGGAATCTGGCAGCCGGGACCGTATATTTT.

This rearrangement joins TRBV9 to TRBJ2-3; 8 bases align to TRBD1. The trim removed 5 bases at V and 2 bases at J, leaving 10 bases unmatched. Per the germline V gene, CDR1 is SGDLS and CDR2 is YYNGEE. This CDR3 is 16 amino acids long. This CDR3 is CASSQRTGSLTDTQYF. The CDR3 nucleotides read TGTGCCAGCAGTCAAAGGACAGGGAGTCTCACAGATACGCAGTATTTT.